This is a list of T cell receptor beta chains from one sample in a study of TIL therapy for anti-PD-1-resistant metastatic lung cancer. Clones were read by immunoSEQ multiplex PCR, and TCRdb kept only the in-frame ones, dropping some. The sample carries 50,000 to 65,000 clones, 55% to 70% recorded once. The sample in question was blood, obtained at baseline. The receptor set was obtained from a person aged 25 to 80 with non-small cell lung cancer. Each CDR3 is given with its conserved first and last residue. D genes are given only for firm matches. Rows give clone size only sometimes, using once, few, many, or a class for an expanded clone.

V gene	clone size	D gene	J gene	CDR3 protein	CDR3 DNA
TRBV9	NA	NA	TRBJ1-3	CASSAHSSGNTIYF	TGTGCCAGCAGCGCCCACAGCTCTGGAAACACCATATATTTT
TRBV2	NA	TRBD2	TRBJ2-7	CASSEAGTSSLSYEQYF	TGTGCCAGCAGTGAAGCTGGGACTAGCTCTCTCTCCTACGAGCAGTACTTC
TRBV7-9	many	TRBD1	TRBJ1-3	CASSSRGSGGAGNTIYF	TGTGCCAGCAGCTCACGAGGTTCAGGGGGCGCTGGAAACACCATATATTTT
TRBV11-2	NA	NA	TRBJ2-3	CASSFAGLSDTQYF	TGTGCCAGCAGCTTCGCGGGACTCTCAGATACGCAGTATTTT
TRBV28	NA	TRBD1	TRBJ2-7	CASSTTGGSTYEQYF	TGTGCCAGCAGTACCACAGGGGGTTCCACCTACGAGCAGTACTTC
TRBV5-6	NA	TRBD1	TRBJ1-3	CASSAGTENTIYF	TGTGCCAGCAGCGCCGGGACAGAAAACACCATATATTTT
TRBV11-2	NA	NA	TRBJ1-1	CASSWRGTEAFF	TGTGCCAGCAGCTGGAGAGGCACTGAAGCTTTCTTT
TRBV10-2	NA	TRBD2	TRBJ2-1	CASSEGWGGEQFF	TGCGCCAGCAGTGAGGGATGGGGGGGTGAGCAGTTCTTC
TRBV9	few	NA	TRBJ1-1	CASSVVSGNTEAFF	TGTGCCAGCAGCGTAGTGTCAGGGAACACTGAAGCTTTCTTT
TRBV10-3	many	NA	TRBJ1-1	CAISDLRRGNTEAFF	TGTGCCATCAGTGACCTCCGGCGGGGGAACACTGAAGCTTTCTTT
TRBV7-9	few	NA	TRBJ1-6	CASTLGGAEGYNSPLHF	TGTGCCAGCACCTTGGGAGGGGCCGAGGGCTATAATTCACCCCTCCACTTT
TRBV7-9	NA	NA	TRBJ1-1	CASRLQGLRTTEAFF	TGTGCCAGCAGATTACAGGGTCTGAGGACCACTGAAGCTTTCTTT
TRBV28	NA	NA	TRBJ1-2	CASINIGGPDYGYTF	TGTGCCAGCATTAACATCGGGGGGCCTGACTATGGCTACACCTTC
TRBV14	NA	TRBD2	TRBJ2-5	CASSQDWGGLTTQYF	TGTGCCAGCAGCCAAGATTGGGGGGGTTTAACGACCCAGTACTTC
TRBV5-1	NA	NA	TRBJ2-3	CASSLVPADTQYF	TGCGCCAGCAGCTTGGTCCCAGCGGATACGCAGTATTTT
TRBV5-1	few	NA	TRBJ2-2	CASSLSGVLGELFF	TGCGCCAGCAGCTTGTCAGGGGTACTCGGGGAGCTGTTTTTT
TRBV11-2	NA	TRBD2	TRBJ2-5	CASSRSSSGGTQETQYF	TGTGCCAGCAGCCGATCGAGTAGCGGGGGGACGCAAGAGACCCAGTACTTC
TRBV28	NA	NA	TRBJ2-7	CASSLGRARPYEQYF	TGTGCCAGCAGTTTAGGGCGGGCCCGCCCCTACGAGCAGTACTTC
TRBV18	many	NA	TRBJ1-1	CASSPDYQRGSGAFF	TGTGCCAGCTCACCGGACTATCAGCGGGGTTCTGGAGCTTTCTTT
TRBV11-3	once	TRBD1	TRBJ2-1	CASSPRTGGMGNEQFF	TGTGCCAGCAGCCCCCGGACAGGGGGCATGGGAAATGAGCAGTTCTTC
TRBV28	NA	NA	TRBJ1-1	CASSETGHMGTEAFF	TGTGCCAGCAGTGAGACAGGCCATATGGGCACTGAAGCTTTCTTT
TRBV29-1	NA	NA	TRBJ2-1	CSGHGTPYNEQFF	TGCAGCGGGCACGGGACACCTTACAATGAGCAGTTCTTC
TRBV5-1	few	TRBD1	TRBJ2-4	CASSLAGGSNIQYF	TGCGCCAGCAGCTTGGCAGGGGGCTCGAACATTCAGTACTTC
TRBV25-1	NA	NA	TRBJ2-2	CASSGGEELFF	TGTGCCAGCAGTGGTGGGGAGGAGCTGTTTTTT
TRBV5-4	NA	TRBD2	TRBJ2-7	CASSSGLAGGIYEQYF	TGTGCCAGCAGCTCCGGACTAGCGGGAGGAATCTACGAGCAGTACTTC
TRBV7-9	NA	TRBD1	TRBJ2-3	CASSPQGDTQYF	TGTGCCAGCAGCCCACAGGGGGATACGCAGTATTTT
TRBV19	NA	TRBD1	TRBJ1-2	CATATGQGVTYGYTF	TGTGCCACCGCAACTGGACAGGGGGTAACCTATGGCTACACCTTC
TRBV25-1	NA	TRBD2	TRBJ2-3	CASSSGGSTDTQYF	TGTGCCAGCAGTTCCGGGGGGTCCACAGATACGCAGTATTTT
TRBV9	NA	TRBD1	TRBJ2-1	CASSVVGTALNEQFF	TGTGCCAGCAGCGTAGTGGGGACAGCTTTGAATGAGCAGTTCTTC
TRBV16	NA	NA	TRBJ1-5	CASSQDNQPQHF	TGTGCCAGCAGCCAAGATAATCAGCCCCAGCATTTT
TRBV5-1	few	NA	TRBJ2-2	CASSITSGAGELFF	TGCGCCAGCAGCATTACTTCAGGGGCCGGGGAGCTGTTTTTT
TRBV9	NA	NA	TRBJ1-2	CASSVHRGGYTF	TGTGCCAGCAGCGTGCACCGGGGTGGCTACACCTTC
TRBV7-2	few	TRBD2	TRBJ2-7	CASSSRLAGGSLEQYF	TGTGCCAGCAGCTCGCGACTAGCGGGGGGGTCTTTGGAGCAGTACTTC
TRBV5-1	NA	NA	TRBJ2-5	CASTSSTYEETQYF	TGCGCCAGCACCTCCTCGACTTACGAGGAGACCCAGTACTTC
TRBV19	few	TRBD1	TRBJ1-1	CASTITWTGGRGEAFF	TGTGCCAGTACCATCACCTGGACAGGGGGGAGGGGTGAAGCTTTCTTT
TRBV6-1	NA	TRBD2	TRBJ2-1	CASSEYPGLAGGNEQFF	TGTGCCAGCAGTGAATACCCGGGACTAGCGGGCGGGAATGAGCAGTTCTTC
TRBV12-5	few	TRBD1	TRBJ1-3	CASGTQGPGYF	TGTGCTAGTGGTACACAGGGGCCGGGATATTTT
TRBV6-6	once	TRBD1	TRBJ1-4	CASRQGGKGEKLFF	TGTGCCAGCAGGCAGGGGGGAAAGGGTGAAAAACTGTTTTTT
TRBV5-1	NA	NA	TRBJ1-1	CASSLRGYSAEAFF	TGCGCCAGCAGCTTGAGGGGATATTCGGCTGAAGCTTTCTTT
TRBV20-1	NA	NA	TRBJ2-5	CSPANGLTQYF	TGCAGCCCCGCGAACGGACTAACGCAGTACTTC
TRBV5-4	NA	TRBD2	TRBJ2-1	CASSRAGGESNEQFF	TGTGCCAGCAGTCGTGCGGGAGGGGAGTCCAATGAGCAGTTCTTC
TRBV6-5	NA	NA	TRBJ1-6	CASRRDMRGGYFLHF	TGTGCCAGCAGGAGGGATATGCGGGGGGGCTACTTCCTCCACTTT
TRBV15	few	NA	TRBJ1-1	CATSRNMNTEAFF	TGTGCCACCAGCAGAAACATGAACACTGAAGCTTTCTTT
TRBV5-1	NA	NA	TRBJ1-1	CASSSAVTLKLFF	TGCGCCAGCAGCTCGGCGGTAACACTGAAGCTTTTCTTT
TRBV4-1	few	NA	TRBJ2-4	CASSQDVDTGNIQYF	TGCGCCAGCAGCCAAGATGTGGATACGGGGAACATTCAGTACTTC